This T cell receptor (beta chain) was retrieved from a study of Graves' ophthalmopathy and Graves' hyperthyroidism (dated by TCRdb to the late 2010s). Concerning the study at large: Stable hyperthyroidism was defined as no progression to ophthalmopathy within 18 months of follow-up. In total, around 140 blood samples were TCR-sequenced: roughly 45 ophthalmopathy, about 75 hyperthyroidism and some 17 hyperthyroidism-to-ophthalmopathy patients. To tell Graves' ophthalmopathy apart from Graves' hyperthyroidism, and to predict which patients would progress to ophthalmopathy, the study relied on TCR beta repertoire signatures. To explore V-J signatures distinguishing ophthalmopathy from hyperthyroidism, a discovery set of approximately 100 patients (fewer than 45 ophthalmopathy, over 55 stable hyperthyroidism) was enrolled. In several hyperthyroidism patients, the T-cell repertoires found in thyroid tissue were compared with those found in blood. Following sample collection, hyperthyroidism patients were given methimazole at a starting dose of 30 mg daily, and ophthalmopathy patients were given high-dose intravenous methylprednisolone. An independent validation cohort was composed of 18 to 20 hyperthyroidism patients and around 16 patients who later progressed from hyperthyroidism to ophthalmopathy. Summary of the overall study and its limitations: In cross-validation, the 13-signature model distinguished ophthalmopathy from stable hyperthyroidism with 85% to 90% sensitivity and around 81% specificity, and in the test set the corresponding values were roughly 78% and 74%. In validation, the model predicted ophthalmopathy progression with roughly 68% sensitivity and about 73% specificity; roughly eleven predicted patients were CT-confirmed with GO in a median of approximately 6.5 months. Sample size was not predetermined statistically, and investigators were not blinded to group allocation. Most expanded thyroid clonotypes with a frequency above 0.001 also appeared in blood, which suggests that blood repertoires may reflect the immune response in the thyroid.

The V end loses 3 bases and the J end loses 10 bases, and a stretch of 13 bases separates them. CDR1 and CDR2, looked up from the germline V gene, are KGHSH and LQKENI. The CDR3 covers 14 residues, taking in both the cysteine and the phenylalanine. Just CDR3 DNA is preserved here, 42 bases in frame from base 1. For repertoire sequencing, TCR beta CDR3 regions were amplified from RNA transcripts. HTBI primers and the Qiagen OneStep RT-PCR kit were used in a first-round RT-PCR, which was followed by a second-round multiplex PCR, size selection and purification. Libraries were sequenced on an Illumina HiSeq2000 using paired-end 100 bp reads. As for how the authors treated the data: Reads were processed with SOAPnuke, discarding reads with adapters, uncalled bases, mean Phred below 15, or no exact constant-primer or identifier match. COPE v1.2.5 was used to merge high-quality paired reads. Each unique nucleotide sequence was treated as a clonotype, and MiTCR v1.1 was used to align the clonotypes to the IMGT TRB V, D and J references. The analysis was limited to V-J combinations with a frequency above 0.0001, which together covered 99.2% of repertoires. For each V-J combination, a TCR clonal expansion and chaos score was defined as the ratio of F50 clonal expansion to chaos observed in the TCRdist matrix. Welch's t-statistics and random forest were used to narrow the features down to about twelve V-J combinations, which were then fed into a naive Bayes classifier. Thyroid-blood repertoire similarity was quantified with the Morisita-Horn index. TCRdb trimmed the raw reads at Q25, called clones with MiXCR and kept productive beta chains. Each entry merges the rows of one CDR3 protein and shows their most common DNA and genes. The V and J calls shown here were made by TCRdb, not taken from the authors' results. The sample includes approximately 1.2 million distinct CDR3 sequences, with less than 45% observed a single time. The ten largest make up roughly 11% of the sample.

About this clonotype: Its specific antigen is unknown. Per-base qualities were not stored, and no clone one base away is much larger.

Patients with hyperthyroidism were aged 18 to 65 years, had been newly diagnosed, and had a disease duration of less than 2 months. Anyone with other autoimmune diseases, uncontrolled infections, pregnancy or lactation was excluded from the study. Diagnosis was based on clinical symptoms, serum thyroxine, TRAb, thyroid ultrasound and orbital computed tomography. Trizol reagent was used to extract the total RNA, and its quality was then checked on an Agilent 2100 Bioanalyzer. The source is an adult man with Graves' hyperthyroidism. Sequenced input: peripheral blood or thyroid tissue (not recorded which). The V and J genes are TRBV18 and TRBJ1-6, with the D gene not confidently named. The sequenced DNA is TGTGCCAGCTCACCCAGACTCGAGGAATCACCCCTCCACTTT. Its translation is CASSPRLEESPLHF.